This is a list of T cell receptor beta chains from one sample in a study of shared clonotypes between healthy human individuals. Profiling relied on immunoSEQ multiplex PCR, and the TCRdb table lists in-frame clones only, not all of them. The sample has about 2.1 million clones, just over 90% seen once; the top ten hold under 2%. Specimen: naive CD8+ T cells from PBMCs. These receptors all come from a man younger than 35 in good health. Some clones in this sample may be carry-over from other donors' samples. Each CDR3 is given with its conserved first and last residue. A D gene is named only where the DNA matches it firmly. A row's size may be missing; if present it is once, few, many or a size class.

J gene,V gene,clone size,D gene,CDR3 DNA,CDR3 protein
TRBJ2-7,TRBV7-2,-,TRBD1,TGTGCCAGCAGCAGTACCGGGACAGGATGGAACGAGCAGTACTTC,CASSSTGTGWNEQYF
TRBJ2-7,TRBV10-2,-,TRBD2,TGCGCCAGCAGTTATAGCGGGGTCGGCTACGAGCAGTACTTC,CASSYSGVGYEQYF
TRBJ2-5,TRBV7-6,-,-,TGTGCCAGCAGCTGGGAGTACCAAGAGACCCAGTACTTC,CASSWEYQETQYF
TRBJ1-1,TRBV11-2,-,-,TGTGCCAGCAGCCCCCGGGGGAACACTGAAGCTTTCTTT,CASSPRGNTEAFF
TRBJ2-7,TRBV4-1,-,-,TGCGCCAGCAGCCAAGAGGGCAGGGCACCATACGAGCAGTACTTC,CASSQEGRAPYEQYF
TRBJ2-7,TRBV28,-,-,TGTGCCAGCAGTCCCCGTTGGCAGCGGGACAACTCCTACGAGCAGTACTTC,CASSPRWQRDNSYEQYF
TRBJ2-6,TRBV9,-,-,TGTGCCAGCAGCGTATCCCCCCTCCATGACAGATCAGGGGCCAACGTCCTGACTTTC,CASSVSPLHDRSGANVLTF
TRBJ2-3,TRBV7-9,-,-,TGTGCCAGCAGCTTAAGGGAGGGGGGGACAGATACGCAGTATTTT,CASSLREGGTDTQYF
TRBJ1-5,TRBV28,-,TRBD1,TGTGCCAGCAGTTTAGGGACAGGGGGTAATCAGCCCCAGCATTTT,CASSLGTGGNQPQHF
TRBJ2-7,TRBV27,-,TRBD2,TGTGCCAGCAGCTTCGTGGGGGGGGACTACGAGCAGTACTTC,CASSFVGGDYEQYF
TRBJ2-7,TRBV9,-,TRBD2,TGTGCCAGCAGCGACGGACTAGCGGGGACCTACGAGCAGTACTTC,CASSDGLAGTYEQYF
TRBJ2-7,TRBV15,once,-,TGTGCCACCAGCTTCAGATCCTACGAGCAGTACTTC,CATSFRSYEQYF
TRBJ2-5,TRBV4-1,-,-,TGCGCCAGCAGCCAAGAAGGCAGACCTCAAGAGACCCAGTACTTC,CASSQEGRPQETQYF
TRBJ2-1,TRBV2,-,TRBD1,TGTGCCAGCAGGGGGACAGGGGTTGACTACAATGAGCAGTTCTTC,CASRGTGVDYNEQFF
TRBJ2-5,TRBV27,-,-,TGTGCCAGCAGTTTATTAGGCCCGGGGGCGGGAGAGACCCAGTACTTC,CASSLLGPGAGETQYF
TRBJ1-5,TRBV7-6,-,TRBD1,TGTGCCAGCAGCCCCGGGACAGGGGGGGCCCATAGCAATCAGCCCCAGCATTTT,CASSPGTGGAHSNQPQHF
TRBJ1-2,TRBV4-3,few,-,TGCGCCAGCAGCCAAGACGTTCCCGGGCAGGGTCGTGATGGCTACACCTTC,CASSQDVPGQGRDGYTF
TRBJ2-3,TRBV9,-,-,TGTGCCAGCAGCGTAGCCCCCCACCGTGCGGATACGCAGTATTTT,CASSVAPHRADTQYF
TRBJ2-7,TRBV29-1,-,-,TGCAGCGTTGAAGGCGCACCAGGGTCCACCTACGAGCAGTACTTC,CSVEGAPGSTYEQYF
TRBJ2-5,TRBV7-9,-,-,TGTGCCAGCAGCTTATTGGTCAGGGGAGAAGAGACCCAGTACTTC,CASSLLVRGEETQYF
TRBJ2-5,TRBV5-1,once,-,TGCGCCACTTCAGAATGGAGTTTTTCCCAAGAGACCCAGTACTTC,CATSEWSFSQETQYF
TRBJ1-3,TRBV7-9,-,-,TGTGCCAGCAGCTTATCGGGGCAGGCCCGAAACACCATATATTTT,CASSLSGQARNTIYF
TRBJ1-2,TRBV10-2,-,-,TGCGCCAGCCTGGGGTTGTATTCCCGGAATGGCTACACCTTC,CASLGLYSRNGYTF
TRBJ1-5,TRBV15,-,-,TGTGCCATCTCAAGGGGGGTAAATAGCAATCAGCCCCAGCATTTT,CAISRGVNSNQPQHF
TRBJ1-1,TRBV15,few,-,TGTGCCACCAGCAGCGGCGGGAACACTGAAGCTTTCTTT,CATSSGGNTEAFF
TRBJ2-1,TRBV6-1,-,-,TGTGCCAGCCCAGACTACAATGAGCAGTTCTTC,CASPDYNEQFF
TRBJ1-2,TRBV4-1,few,-,TGCGCCAGCAGCCAATCTTCGCATGGCTACACCTTC,CASSQSSHGYTF
TRBJ1-5,TRBV19,few,-,TGTGCCAGTAGTATAGGGCAGCTTAACAATCAGCCCCAGCATTTT,CASSIGQLNNQPQHF
TRBJ1-6,TRBV4-1,-,-,TGCGCCAGCAGCCAAGGGGGCGGGGGGACCTCACCCCTCCACTTT,CASSQGGGGTSPLHF
TRBJ2-7,TRBV27,-,-,TGTGCCAGCTCCGTCGCTAGTTGGAGCTCCTACGAGCAGTACTTC,CASSVASWSSYEQYF
TRBJ2-1,TRBV9,-,-,TGTGCCAGCAGTATCTCGGGGAAGACTCAGTTCTTC,CASSISGKTQFF
TRBJ2-1,TRBV7-9,-,TRBD2,TGTGCCAGCAGCTCACTAGGACTAGCGGGGTACAATGAGCAGTTCTTC,CASSSLGLAGYNEQFF
TRBJ1-2,TRBV10-3,-,TRBD1,TGTGCCATCAGTGATTTTACAGGGGCAGGGTATGGCTACACCTTC,CAISDFTGAGYGYTF
TRBJ2-4,TRBV7-8,-,-,TGTGCCAGCAGGAATGAACAGGGTAACATTCAGTACTTC,CASRNEQGNIQYF
TRBJ2-7,TRBV5-1,-,-,TGCGCCAGCAGCTCAGAATCCGGGACAATCGACTACGGCGCCTACGAGCAGTACTTC,CASSSESGTIDYGAYEQYF
TRBJ2-1,TRBV6-4,-,-,TGTGCCAGCAGTCAAAGAGGGGACGGAAAGATCTTC,CASSQRGDGKIF
TRBJ2-7,TRBV28,-,-,TGTGCCAGCAGGGGCAGGGCATTGAAAAGATACGAGCAGTACTTC,CASRGRALKRYEQYF